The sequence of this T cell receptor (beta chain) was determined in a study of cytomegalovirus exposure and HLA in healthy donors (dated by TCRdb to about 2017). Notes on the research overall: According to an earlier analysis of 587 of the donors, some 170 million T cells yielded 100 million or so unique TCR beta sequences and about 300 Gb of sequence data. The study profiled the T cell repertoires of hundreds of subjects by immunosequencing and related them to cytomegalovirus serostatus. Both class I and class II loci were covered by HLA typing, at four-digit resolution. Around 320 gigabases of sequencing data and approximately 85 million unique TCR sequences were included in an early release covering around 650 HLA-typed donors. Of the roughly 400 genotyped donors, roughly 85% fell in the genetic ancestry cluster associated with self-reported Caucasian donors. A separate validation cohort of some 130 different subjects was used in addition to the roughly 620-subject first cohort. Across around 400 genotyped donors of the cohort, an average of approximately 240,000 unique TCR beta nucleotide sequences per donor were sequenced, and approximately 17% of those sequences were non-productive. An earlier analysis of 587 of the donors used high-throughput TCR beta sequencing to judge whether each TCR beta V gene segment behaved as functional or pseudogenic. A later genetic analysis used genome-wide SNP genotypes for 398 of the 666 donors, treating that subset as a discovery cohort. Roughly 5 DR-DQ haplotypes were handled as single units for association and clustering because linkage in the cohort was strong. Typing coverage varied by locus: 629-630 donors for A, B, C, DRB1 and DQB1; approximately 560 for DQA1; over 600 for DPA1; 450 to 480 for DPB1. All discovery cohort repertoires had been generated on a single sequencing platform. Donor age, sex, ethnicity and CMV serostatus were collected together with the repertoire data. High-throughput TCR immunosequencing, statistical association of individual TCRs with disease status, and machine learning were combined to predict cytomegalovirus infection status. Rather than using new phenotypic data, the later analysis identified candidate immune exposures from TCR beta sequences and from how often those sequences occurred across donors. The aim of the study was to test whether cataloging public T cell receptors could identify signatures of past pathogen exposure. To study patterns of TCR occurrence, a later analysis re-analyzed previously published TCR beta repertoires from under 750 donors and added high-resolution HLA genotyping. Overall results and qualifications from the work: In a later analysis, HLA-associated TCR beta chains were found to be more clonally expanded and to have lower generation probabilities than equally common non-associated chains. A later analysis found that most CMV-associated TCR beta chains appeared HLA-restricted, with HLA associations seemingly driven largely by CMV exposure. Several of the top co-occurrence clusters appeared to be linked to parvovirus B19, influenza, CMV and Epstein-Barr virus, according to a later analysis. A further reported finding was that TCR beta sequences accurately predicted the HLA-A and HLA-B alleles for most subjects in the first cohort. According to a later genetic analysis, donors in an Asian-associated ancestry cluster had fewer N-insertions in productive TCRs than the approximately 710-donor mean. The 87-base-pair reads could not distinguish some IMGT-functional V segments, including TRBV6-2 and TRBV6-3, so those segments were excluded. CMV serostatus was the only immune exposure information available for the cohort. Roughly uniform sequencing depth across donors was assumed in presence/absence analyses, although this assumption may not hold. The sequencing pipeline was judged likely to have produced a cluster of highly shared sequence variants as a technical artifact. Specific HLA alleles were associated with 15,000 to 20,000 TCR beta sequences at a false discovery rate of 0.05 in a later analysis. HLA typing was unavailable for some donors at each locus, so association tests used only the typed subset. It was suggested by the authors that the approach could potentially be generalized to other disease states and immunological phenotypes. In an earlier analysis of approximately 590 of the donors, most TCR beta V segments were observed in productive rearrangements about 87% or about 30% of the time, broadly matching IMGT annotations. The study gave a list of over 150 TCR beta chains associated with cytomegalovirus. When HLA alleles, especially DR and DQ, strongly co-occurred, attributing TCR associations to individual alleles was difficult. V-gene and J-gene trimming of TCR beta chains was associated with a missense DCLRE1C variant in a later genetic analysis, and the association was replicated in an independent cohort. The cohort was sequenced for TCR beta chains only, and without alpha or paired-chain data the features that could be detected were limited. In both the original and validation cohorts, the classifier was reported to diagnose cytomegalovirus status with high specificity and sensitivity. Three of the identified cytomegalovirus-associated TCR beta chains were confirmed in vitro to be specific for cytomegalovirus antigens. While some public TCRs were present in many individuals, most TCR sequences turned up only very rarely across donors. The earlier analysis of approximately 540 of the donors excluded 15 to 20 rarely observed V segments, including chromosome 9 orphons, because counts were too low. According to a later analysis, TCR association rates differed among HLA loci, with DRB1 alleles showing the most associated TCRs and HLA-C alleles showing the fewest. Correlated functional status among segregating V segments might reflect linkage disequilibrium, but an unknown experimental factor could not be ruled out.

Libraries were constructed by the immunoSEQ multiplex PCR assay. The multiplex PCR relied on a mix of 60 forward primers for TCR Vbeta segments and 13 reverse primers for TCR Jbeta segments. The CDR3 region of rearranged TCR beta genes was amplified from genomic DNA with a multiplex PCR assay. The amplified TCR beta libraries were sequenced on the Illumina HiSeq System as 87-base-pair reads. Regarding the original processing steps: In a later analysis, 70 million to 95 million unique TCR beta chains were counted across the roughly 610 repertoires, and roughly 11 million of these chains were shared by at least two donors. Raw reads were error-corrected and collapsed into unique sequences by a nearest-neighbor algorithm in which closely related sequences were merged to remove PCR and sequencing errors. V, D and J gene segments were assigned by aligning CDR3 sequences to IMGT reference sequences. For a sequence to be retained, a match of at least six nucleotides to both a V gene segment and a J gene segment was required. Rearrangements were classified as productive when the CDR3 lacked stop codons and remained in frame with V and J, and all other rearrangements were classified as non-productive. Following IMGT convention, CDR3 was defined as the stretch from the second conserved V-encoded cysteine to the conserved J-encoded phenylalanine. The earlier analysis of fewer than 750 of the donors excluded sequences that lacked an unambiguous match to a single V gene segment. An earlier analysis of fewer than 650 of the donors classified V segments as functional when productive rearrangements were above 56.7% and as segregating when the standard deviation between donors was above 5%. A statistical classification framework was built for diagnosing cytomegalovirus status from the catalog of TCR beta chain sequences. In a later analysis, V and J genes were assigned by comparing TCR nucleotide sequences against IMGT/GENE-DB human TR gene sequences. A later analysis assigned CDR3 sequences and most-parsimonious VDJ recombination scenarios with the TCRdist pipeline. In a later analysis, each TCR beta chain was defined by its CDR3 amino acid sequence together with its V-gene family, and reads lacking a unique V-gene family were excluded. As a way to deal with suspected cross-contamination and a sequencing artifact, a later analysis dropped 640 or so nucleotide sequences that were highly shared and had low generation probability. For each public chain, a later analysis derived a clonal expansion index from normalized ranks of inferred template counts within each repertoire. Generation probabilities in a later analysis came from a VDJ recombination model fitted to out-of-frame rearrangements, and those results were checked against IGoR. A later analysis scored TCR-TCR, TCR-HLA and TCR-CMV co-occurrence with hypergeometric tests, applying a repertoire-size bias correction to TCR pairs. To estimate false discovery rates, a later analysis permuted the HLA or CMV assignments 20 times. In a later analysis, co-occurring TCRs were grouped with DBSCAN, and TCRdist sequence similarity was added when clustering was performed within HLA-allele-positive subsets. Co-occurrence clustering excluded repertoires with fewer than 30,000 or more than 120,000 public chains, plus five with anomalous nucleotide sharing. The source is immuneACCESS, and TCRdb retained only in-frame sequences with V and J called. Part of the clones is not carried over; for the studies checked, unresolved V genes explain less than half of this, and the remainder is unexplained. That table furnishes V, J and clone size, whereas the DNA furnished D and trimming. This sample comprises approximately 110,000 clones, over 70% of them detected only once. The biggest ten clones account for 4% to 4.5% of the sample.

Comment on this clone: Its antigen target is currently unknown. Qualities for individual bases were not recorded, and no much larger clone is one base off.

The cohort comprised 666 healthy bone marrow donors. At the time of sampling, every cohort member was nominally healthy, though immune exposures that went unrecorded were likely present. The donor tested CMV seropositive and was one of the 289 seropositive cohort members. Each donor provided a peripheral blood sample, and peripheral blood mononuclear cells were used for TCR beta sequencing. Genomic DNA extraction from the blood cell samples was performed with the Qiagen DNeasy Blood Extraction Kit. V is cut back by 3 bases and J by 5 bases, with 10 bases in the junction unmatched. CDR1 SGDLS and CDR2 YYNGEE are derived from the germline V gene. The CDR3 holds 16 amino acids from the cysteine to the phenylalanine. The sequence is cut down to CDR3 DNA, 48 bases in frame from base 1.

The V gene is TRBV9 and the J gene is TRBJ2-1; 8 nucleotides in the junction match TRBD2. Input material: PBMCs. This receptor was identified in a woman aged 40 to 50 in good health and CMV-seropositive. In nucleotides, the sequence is TGTGCCAGCAGCGCCGCCCTCCGGACTAGCAACAATGAGCAGTTCTTC. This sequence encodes CASSAALRTSNNEQFF.